This T cell receptor (beta chain) is drawn from a study of T cell responses to AZD1222 COVID-19 vaccine. Study-level points and caveats: The donor cohort was predominantly white British with a female majority, and clonal diversity may have been underestimated.

Regarding this clone: Its antigen is unidentified.

Clones were read by immunoSEQ multiplex PCR, and TCRdb kept only the in-frame ones, dropping some. The sample records tens of thousands of clones, around 80% being singletons. The V gene's germline CDR1 is SGHAT and CDR2 FQDESV (reference sequence). This CDR3 is 13 amino acids long. The V end lost 3 bases, the J end lost 6 bases, and 10 bases lay between the germline ends. The chain recombines TRBV11-1 with TRBJ2-3; D not certain. The material sequenced was peripheral blood, taken on day 0 of AZD1222 vaccination. This TCR derives from an adult in good health. CDR3 nucleotide sequence: TGTGCCAGCAGCTTCCGGGTGGTGGATACGCAGTATTTT. Protein: CASSFRVVDTQYF.